The 30 T cell receptor beta chains below all came from one sample that was sequenced in a study of blood T cell repertoires in COVID-19. Using immunoSEQ multiplex PCR, the repertoire was profiled, and TCRdb retains in-frame clones only, with some absent. The table includes some 150,000 clones, over 75% detected once. The specimen was peripheral blood. The receptors originated from a man between 60 and 75 years old with COVID-19, enrolled during active disease.

This rearrangement joins TRBV19 to TRBJ2-1; D perhaps matches TRBD2 (6 bases). Trimming shortened V by 6 bases and J by 7 bases, and 16 bases separated the two germline ends. This CDR3 spans 14 amino acids. Germline V gene lookup returns CDR1 LNHDA and CDR2 SQIVND (reference sequence). CDR3 protein: CASRSRGGENEQFF. CDR3 coding DNA: TGTGCCAGTAGATCCAGAGGAGGGGAGAATGAGCAGTTCTTC.

Only a few counts were recorded for this clone. The chain has TRBV7-9 and TRBJ1-4, with D perhaps matching TRBD1 (5 bases). Trimming pared 1 base from V and 3 bases from J, leaving 9 bases between. The germline CDR1 and CDR2 sequences are SEHNR and FQNEAQ (reference sequence). The CDR3 covers 15 residues. The CDR3 DNA follows: TGTGCCAGCAGCTTAGTTGCAGGGTCTAATGAAAAACTGTTTTTT. It yields the protein CASSLVAGSNEKLFF.

This clone was counted a few times. J is TRBJ1-5 and V is TRBV19, with D maybe TRBD1 (6 bases). CDR1 and CDR2 (germline): LNHDA, SQIVND (reference sequence). The CDR3 length is 13 residues. Trimming took off 11 bases at V and 3 bases at J, with 14 bases between the two ends. CDR3 loop: CAGGGQINQPQHF. Here the CDR3 DNA reads TGTGCCGGCGGAGGACAGATCAATCAGCCCCAGCATTTT. Drawing the rest from reference TRBV19 and TRBJ1-5, the complete variable domain is DGGITQSPKYLFRKEGQNVTLSCEQNLNHDAMYWYRQDPGQGLRLIYYSQIVNDFQKGDIAEGYSVSREKKESFPLTVTSAQKNPTAFYLCAGGGQINQPQHFGDGTRLSIL.

Comments on this clone: The same CDR3 also results from other DNA sequences found in this sample. The chain links TRBV24-1 to TRBJ2-5; TRBD1 agrees at 8 bases. After removal of 4 bases from V and 4 bases from J, the junction contained 7 bases not matched to a gene. This CDR3 comprises 15 residues. Germline V gene lookup returns CDR1 KGHDR and CDR2 SFDVKD. The CDR3 protein is CATSDPGTGRETQYF. Here the CDR3 DNA reads TGTGCCACCAGTGACCCTGGGACAGGAAGAGAGACCCAGTACTTC.

This clone was found once. The chain's CDR3 is CASSPGTGGYQPQHF. In nucleotides, the CDR3 is TGTGCCAGCAGCCCAGGGACAGGCGGGTATCAGCCCCAGCATTTT. The rearrangement links TRBV5-8 to TRBJ1-5; 8 positions agree with TRBD1. CDR3 length equals 15 residues. The germline V gene encodes CDR1 SGHTS and CDR2 YDEGEE. With V trimmed by 4 bases and J by 5 bases, 8 bases remained unmatched.

The V and J genes are TRBV18 and TRBJ1-4, with D perhaps TRBD1 (6 bases). V shed 3 bases and J shed 8 bases, with 13 bases lying between them. CDR3 length: 14 residues. Germline CDR1 and CDR2: KGHSH and LQKENI. The CDR3 reads CASSPQGNLEKLFF. In DNA form, the CDR3 reads TGTGCCAGCTCACCGCAGGGGAATTTAGAAAAACTGTTTTTT.

This clone was observed a few times. This rearrangement joins TRBV19 to TRBJ1-5; maybe TRBD1 (6 bases). The CDR3 totals 15 residues. The V gene's germline CDR1 is LNHDA and CDR2 SQIVND (reference sequence). The ends were cut back, 4 bases at V and 0 bases at J, with 10 bases in the middle. The CDR3 nucleotides are TGTGCCAGTAGTAACACAGGGTATAGCAATCAGCCCCAGCATTTT. This translates into CASSNTGYSNQPQHF.

This chain uses TRBV19 with TRBJ2-2; 8 bases align to TRBD1. This CDR3 is built from 14 residues. The V gene's germline CDR1 is LNHDA and CDR2 SQIVND (reference sequence). V shed 7 bases, J shed 6 bases, and the junction held 7 bases outside the gene matches. The CDR3 nucleotides read TGTGCCAGTACCGTACAGGGGGTGGCCGGGGAGCTGTTTTTT. Translated, it gives CASTVQGVAGELFF.

The chain couples TRBV18 to TRBJ2-1, with D unclear. This CDR3 contains 13 residues. V was cut by 3 bases and J by 8 bases, with 11 bases left in between. The germline V gene encodes CDR1 KGHSH and CDR2 LQKENI. CDR3 bases: TGTGCCAGCTCACCGCCTACCCGGGATGAGCAGTTCTTC. Its protein is CASSPPTRDEQFF.

CDR3 protein: CASSSTGTVLTLHF. For the CDR3, the DNA is TGTGCCAGCAGCTCCACCGGGACAGTTTTAACCCTCCACTTT. The chain carries TRBV11-1 and TRBJ1-6; the match to TRBD1 covers 7 bases. This CDR3 spans 14 amino acids. Per the germline V gene, CDR1 is SGHAT and CDR2 is FQDESV (reference sequence). J lost 14 bases, V lost 4 bases, and 11 bases had no gene match.

This chain links TRBV6-5 with TRBJ2-7; perhaps TRBD1 as D (6 bases). CDR1 is MNHEY and CDR2 is SVGAGI in the germline V gene. The CDR3 has 12 amino acids. V lost 6 bases and J 2 bases, leaving 8 bases between the germline ends. CDR3 DNA sequence: TGTGCCAGCAGGCGGACAGCCTACGAGCAGTACTTC. Protein product: CASRRTAYEQYF.

The chain couples TRBV9 to TRBJ1-1; D is uncertain. V was clipped by 3 bases and J by 6 bases, with 12 bases between them. The CDR3 spans 13 residues. Germline lookup yields CDR1 SGDLS and CDR2 YYNGEE. As DNA, the CDR3 is TGTGCCAGCAGCGCGGGGTTTTTCTCTGAAGCTTTCTTT. As protein: CASSAGFFSEAFF.

V and J are TRBV18 and TRBJ2-3; 8 nucleotides agree with TRBD2. The CDR3 consists of 16 residues. CDR1 and CDR2 from the germline V gene are KGHSH and LQKENI. Unmatched junction bases numbered 8, after V lost 6 bases and J lost 0 bases. This CDR3 is CASSRNPGGSTDTQYF. DNA for the CDR3: TGTGCCAGCTCCCGAAACCCGGGGGGGAGCACAGATACGCAGTATTTT.

V is TRBV4-3 and J is TRBJ2-1; D unresolved. CDR1 LGHNA and CDR2 YSLEER come from the germline V gene. The CDR3 length is 14 residues. V was trimmed by 1 base and J by 6 bases, leaving 10 bases between them. CDR3 nucleotide sequence: TGCGCCAGCAGCCAAGTAGAGTTCCGCAATGAGCAGTTCTTC. It encodes CASSQVEFRNEQFF.

The V and J genes are TRBV18 and TRBJ2-7, with D possibly TRBD2 on 6 matching bases. Germline CDR1 is KGHSH and CDR2 is LQKENI. Trimming took 2 bases from V and 6 from J, leaving 14 bases between them. CDR3 length equals 14 residues. The CDR3, as DNA: TGTGCCAGCTCACCAACGAACCTGGGGGGCGAGCAGTACTTC. Its protein product is CASSPTNLGGEQYF.

The chain carries TRBV2 and TRBJ2-6, with D maybe TRBD2 (6 bases). Trimming cost V 6 bases and J 1 base, with 7 bases left between them. The germline CDR1 and CDR2 sequences are SNHLY and FYNNEI. This CDR3 spans 14 amino acids. The CDR3 loop reads CASREGSGANVLTF. DNA of the CDR3: TGTGCCAGCAGGGAGGGATCTGGGGCCAACGTCCTGACTTTC.

About this clone: The junction shows a germline mismatch at one end, possibly a read error. The chain links TRBV18 to TRBJ2-1; possible D gene TRBD2, 6 bases. Germline-derived CDR1 and CDR2 are KGHSH and LQKENI. This CDR3 is 12 amino acids long. The CDR3 loop is CTSSPQTAGKFF. The CDR3 DNA sequence: TGTACCAGCTCACCACAAACAGCGGGCAAGTTCTTC.

This chain joins TRBV5-1 and TRBJ2-1, with D unclear. CDR3 size: 13 residues. V lost 4 bases and J 0 bases, leaving 5 bases between the germline ends. Germline values: CDR1 SGHRS, CDR2 YFSETQ. The CDR3 is CASSPSSYNEQFF. DNA for the CDR3: TGCGCCAGCAGCCCCAGCTCCTACAATGAGCAGTTCTTC.

The rearrangement joins TRBV7-3 to TRBJ1-1, with D hard to call. The CDR3 has 16 residues. Germline lookup yields CDR1 SGHTA and CDR2 FQGTGA. Trimming shortened V by 5 bases and J by 1 base, and 17 bases separated the two germline ends. This CDR3 reads CASSPSWASPNTEAFF. The CDR3 nucleotides are TGTGCCAGCAGCCCCTCATGGGCCTCTCCGAACACTGAAGCTTTCTTT. The full variable domain, with the rest looked up from reference TRBV7-3 and TRBJ1-1, is GAGVSQTPSNKVTEKGKYVELRCDPISGHTALYWYRQSLGQGPEFLIYFQGTGAADDSGLPNDRFFAVRPEGSVSTLKIQRTERGDSAVYLCASSPSWASPNTEAFFGQGTRLTVV.

V usage is TRBV18 and J usage is TRBJ1-1; D gene unclear. The CDR3 covers 11 residues. Per germline, CDR1 KGHSH and CDR2 LQKENI. V shed 2 bases and J shed 11 bases, with 9 bases lying between them. The CDR3 protein is CASSPGRGAFF. The CDR3 nucleotides read TGTGCCAGCTCACCAGGGCGCGGGGCTTTCTTT. The full variable domain, its missing parts supplied by reference TRBV18 and TRBJ1-1, is NAGVMQNPRHLVRRRGQEARLRCSPMKGHSHVYWYRQLPEEGLKFMVYLQKENIIDESGMPKERFSAEFPKEGPSILRIQQVVRGDSAAYFCASSPGRGAFFGQGTRLTVV.

As regards this clone: At the DNA level, this CDR3 is encoded by other sequences in the same sample as well. The CDR3 reads CASSQDRMNTEAFF. CDR3 in DNA: TGCGCCAGCAGCCAGGACAGGATGAACACTGAAGCTTTCTTT. The chain links TRBV4-1 to TRBJ1-1; 7 nucleotides line up with TRBD1. Per germline, CDR1 MGHRA and CDR2 YSYEKL. V lost 3 bases, J lost 0 bases, and 1 base stayed unmatched. The CDR3 has 14 residues.

The CDR3 region is CASSPGGGDEQYF. CDR3 sequence (DNA): TGCGCCAGCAGCCCCGGCGGGGGCGACGAGCAGTACTTC. V usage is TRBV5-1 and J usage is TRBJ2-7, with D possibly TRBD2 on 7 matching bases. Trimming stripped 4 bases from V and 5 bases from J, with 13 bases between. Germline-derived CDR1 and CDR2 are SGHRS and YFSETQ. The CDR3 runs 13 residues.

The chain employs TRBV6-5 and TRBJ1-1, with D maybe TRBD1 (6 bases). CDR1 MNHEY and CDR2 SVGAGI come from the germline V gene. The CDR3 contains 15 residues. Trimming took 10 bases from V and 3 from J, leaving 21 bases between them. CDR3 amino acids: CAIVTGRIGDTEAFF. CDR3 coding DNA: TGTGCCATCGTTACAGGGAGAATCGGTGACACTGAAGCTTTCTTT.

This clone was picked up one time. The chain joins TRBV4-2 to TRBJ2-7; 7 bases agree with TRBD1. Germline lookup yields CDR1 LGHNA and CDR2 YNFKEQ. CDR3 length: 14 residues. The junction had 8 bases not matched to a gene; V was cut back by 6 bases and J by 3 bases. Written as DNA, the CDR3 is TGTGCCAGCAGATTAGAAGACAGGGACTACGAGCAGTACTTC. Translating it yields CASRLEDRDYEQYF.

This chain connects TRBV19 to TRBJ1-4; TRBD1 agrees at 7 bases. V lost 2 bases and J lost 0; bases outside the gene matches: 9. Germline assignment: CDR1 LNHDA and CDR2 SQIVND (reference sequence). The CDR3 extends over 18 amino acids. The CDR3 region is CASSISTGLVATNEKLFF. Written as DNA, the CDR3 is TGTGCCAGTAGTATATCGACAGGGTTGGTCGCAACTAATGAAAAACTGTTTTTT.

The rearrangement uses TRBV7-8 and TRBJ1-2; 8 bases line up with TRBD1. Germline V gene sequence: CDR1 SGHVS, CDR2 FQNEAQ. The CDR3 covers 18 residues. The J segment lost 0 bases and the V segment lost 1 base, leaving 10 bases of the junction unmatched. CDR3 sequence: CASSLVGTGGTANYGYTF. In DNA, the CDR3 is TGTGCCAGCAGCTTAGTGGGAACAGGGGGTACCGCTAACTATGGCTACACCTTC.

The chain carries TRBV28 and TRBJ1-5; a possible D gene is TRBD1 (6 bases). Trimming took off 5 bases at V and 7 bases at J, with 18 bases between the two ends. Per the germline V gene, CDR1 is MDHEN and CDR2 is SYDVKM. The length of the CDR3 is 15 residues. The CDR3 is CASSPGGARLQPQHF. The DNA for the CDR3 is TGTGCCAGCAGTCCGGGGGGGGCGAGACTACAGCCCCAGCATTTT.

This rearrangement joins TRBV19 to TRBJ2-3, with 8 nucleotides matching TRBD1. In germline, CDR1 is LNHDA, CDR2 SQIVND (reference sequence). The J segment lost 3 bases and the V segment lost 1 base, leaving 6 bases of the junction unmatched. The CDR3 loop spans 16 amino acids. CDR3 bases: TGTGCCAGTAGTATAGGCCCAGGGGGCTTGACAGATACGCAGTATTTT. This encodes CASSIGPGGLTDTQYF.

This clone was seen a handful of times. The V and J genes are TRBV7-2 and TRBJ2-1, with TRBD2 matching over 11 bases. Germline V gives CDR1 SGHTA, CDR2 FQGNSA. V shed 4 bases, J shed 8 bases, and the junction held 10 bases outside the gene matches. The CDR3 runs 16 residues. CDR3 nucleotide sequence: TGTGCCAGCAGCTCTATTCGACTAGCGGGGAGAGATGAGCAGTTCTTC. Translation: CASSSIRLAGRDEQFF.

This chain links TRBV5-1 with TRBJ2-3; the D is unclear. Trimming took off 3 bases at V and 5 bases at J, with 7 bases between the two ends. Germline V gene data show CDR1 as SGHRS and CDR2 as YFSETQ. This CDR3 has 12 residues. The CDR3 spells CASSYQRDTQYF. CDR3 sequence (DNA): TGCGCCAGCAGCTACCAGCGAGATACGCAGTATTTT.